This TCR beta chain was recovered during a study of CD4 and CD8 cells across lung adenocarcinoma regions. Samples came from patients with localized non-small cell lung adenocarcinoma. As for this clonotype: Germline and junction disagree at one end, which may indicate a read error.

TCRdb called the PCR reads again in MiXCR, with one record for every CDR3 protein. The table records more than 6,500 distinct CDR3 sequences, roughly half of them present only once. This CDR3 region has 16 residues. Germline CDR1 is MNHEY and CDR2 is SMNVEV (reference sequence). This TCR was recovered from a male donor with lung adenocarcinoma. The CD4 and CD8 labels of this study may be unreliable. The chain joins TRBV27 to TRBJ2-3; 7 bases match TRBD2. Source material: CD8+ T cells from the center of a lung tumor. CDR3 loop: CASRGGGARDPDTQYF. The CDR3 DNA is TGTGCCAGCAGGGGGGGGGGTGCTCGGGACCCAGATACCCAGTATTTT.